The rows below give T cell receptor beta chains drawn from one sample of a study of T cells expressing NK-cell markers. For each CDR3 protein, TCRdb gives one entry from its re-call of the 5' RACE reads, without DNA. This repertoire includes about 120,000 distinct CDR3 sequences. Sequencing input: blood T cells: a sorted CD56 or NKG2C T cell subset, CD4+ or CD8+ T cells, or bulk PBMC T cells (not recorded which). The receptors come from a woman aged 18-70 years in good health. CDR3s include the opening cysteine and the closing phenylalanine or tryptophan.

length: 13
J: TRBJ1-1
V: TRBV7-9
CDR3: CASSGQGHTEAFF

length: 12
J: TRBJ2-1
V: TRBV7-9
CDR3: CASSLDVDEQFF

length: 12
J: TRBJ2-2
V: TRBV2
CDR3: CASLGPTGELFF

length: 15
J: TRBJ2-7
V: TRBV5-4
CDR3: CASSFGTSGPLEQYF

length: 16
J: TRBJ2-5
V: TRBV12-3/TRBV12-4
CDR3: CASSLGSGGTQETQYF

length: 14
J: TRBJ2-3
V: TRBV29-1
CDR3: CSVEGQGDADTQYF

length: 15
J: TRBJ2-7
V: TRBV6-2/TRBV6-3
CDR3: CASSYPFGPPREQYF

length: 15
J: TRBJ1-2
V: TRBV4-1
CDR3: CASSQGSNPGYGYTF

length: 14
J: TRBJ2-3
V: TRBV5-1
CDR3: CASGQTGGLDTQYF

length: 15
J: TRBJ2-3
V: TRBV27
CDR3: CASSSGLAYLDTQYF

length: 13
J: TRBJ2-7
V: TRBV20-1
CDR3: CSARAAERGEQYF

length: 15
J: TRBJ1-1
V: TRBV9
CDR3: CASSSTGRGLTEAFF

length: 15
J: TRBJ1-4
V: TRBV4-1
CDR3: CASSPPGQGNEKLFF

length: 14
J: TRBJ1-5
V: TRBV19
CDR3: CASSIRSGGPPQHF

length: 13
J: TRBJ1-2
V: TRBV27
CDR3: CASSWRVNYGYTF

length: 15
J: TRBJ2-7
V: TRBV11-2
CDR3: CASSYTGTGFYEQYF

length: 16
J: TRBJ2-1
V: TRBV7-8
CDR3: CASSHWGDFSYNEQFF

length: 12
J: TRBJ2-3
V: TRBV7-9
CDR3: CASTPGADTQYF

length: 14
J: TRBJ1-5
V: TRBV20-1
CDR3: CSALALGWNQPQHF

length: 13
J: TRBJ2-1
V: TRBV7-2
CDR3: CASTEGRANEQFF

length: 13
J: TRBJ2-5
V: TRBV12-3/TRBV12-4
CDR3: CASSLASLETQYF

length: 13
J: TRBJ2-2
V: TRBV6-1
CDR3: CASIELLTGELFF

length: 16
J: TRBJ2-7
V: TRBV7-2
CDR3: CASSLGPYREVGEQYF

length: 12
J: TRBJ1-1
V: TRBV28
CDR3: CASTLQGPEAFF

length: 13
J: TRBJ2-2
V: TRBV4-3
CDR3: CASSHVAPGELFF

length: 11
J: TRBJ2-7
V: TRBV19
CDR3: CAVGSSYEQYF

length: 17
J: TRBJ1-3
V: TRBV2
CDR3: CASMNRVFFTSGNTIYF

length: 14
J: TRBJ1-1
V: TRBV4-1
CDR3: CASSQDSGNTEAFF

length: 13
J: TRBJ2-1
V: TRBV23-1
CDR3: CASSHPRENEQFF

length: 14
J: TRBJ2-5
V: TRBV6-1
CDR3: CASSQSMLEETQYF

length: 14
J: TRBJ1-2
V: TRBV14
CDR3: CASSQANSYYGYTF

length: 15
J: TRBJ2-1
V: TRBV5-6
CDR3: CASSLPGRRDDEQFF

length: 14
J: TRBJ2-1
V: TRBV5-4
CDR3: CASSLVQGWNEQFF

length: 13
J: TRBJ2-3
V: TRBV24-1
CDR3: CATSDLVTDTQYF

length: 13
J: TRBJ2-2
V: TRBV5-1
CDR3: CASSFGVVGELFF

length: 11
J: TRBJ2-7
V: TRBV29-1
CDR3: CSVVGTNEQYF

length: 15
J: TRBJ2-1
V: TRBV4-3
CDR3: CASSQLAGGYNEQFF

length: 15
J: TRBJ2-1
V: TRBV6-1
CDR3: CASRFGLAGSNEQFF

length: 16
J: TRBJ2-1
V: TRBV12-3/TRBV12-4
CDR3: CASRPYVDRGSNEQFF

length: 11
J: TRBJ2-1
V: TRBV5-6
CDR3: CASSRSNEQFF

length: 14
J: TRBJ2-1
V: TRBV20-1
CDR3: CSAAQGDRWDEQFF

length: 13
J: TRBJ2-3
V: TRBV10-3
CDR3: CAIRDVTADTQYF

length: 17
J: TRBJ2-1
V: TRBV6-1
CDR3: CASLGTSGENSYNEQFF

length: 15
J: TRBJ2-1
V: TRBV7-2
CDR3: CASSLGGGALYEQFF

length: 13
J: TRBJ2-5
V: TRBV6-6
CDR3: CASRSGYQETQYF

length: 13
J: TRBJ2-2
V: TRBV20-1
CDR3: CSATLGNTGELFF

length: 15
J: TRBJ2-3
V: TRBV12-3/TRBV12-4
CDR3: CASSWASSGTDTQYF

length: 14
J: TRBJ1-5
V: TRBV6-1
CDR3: CASSPGDSNQPQHF

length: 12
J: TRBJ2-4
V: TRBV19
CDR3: CASSPIGTIQYF

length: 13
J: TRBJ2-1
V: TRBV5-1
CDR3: CASNDPRNNEQFF